The T cell receptor (beta chain) under discussion was sequenced for a study of T cells in Graves' hyperthyroidism and ophthalmopathy (dated 2019 in TCRdb). For the study in its entirety: Peripheral blood was collected at initial diagnosis, before any treatment. Whether ophthalmopathy could be predicted prospectively was tested in an independent validation cohort made up of 18 to 20 hyperthyroidism patients plus 17 patients who later progressed to ophthalmopathy. Following sampling, methimazole starting at 30 mg daily was given to hyperthyroidism patients, and high-dose intravenous methylprednisolone was given to ophthalmopathy patients. For training and testing, the 100 patients in the discovery cohort were randomly divided in a 7:3 ratio. TCR V-J signatures able to tell the groups apart were searched for in a discovery cohort of some 97 patients, of whom 43 had Graves' ophthalmopathy and around 57 had stable Graves' hyperthyroidism. According to the paper, TCR Vbeta CDR3 sequencing was carried out on 135 peripheral blood samples, which came from under 50 ophthalmopathy, fewer than 80 hyperthyroidism and roughly 17 progressor patients. In six Graves' hyperthyroidism patients, the study also compared T-cell repertoires from thyroid tissue with T-cell repertoires from blood.

Stable Graves' hyperthyroidism was defined as no progression to ophthalmopathy during 18 months of follow-up. Hyperthyroidism patients were aged 18 to 65 years and newly diagnosed, with disease duration of less than 2 months. Any patient with an uncontrolled infection, another autoimmune disease, pregnancy or lactation was excluded. Diagnoses relied on clinical symptoms, serum thyroxine and TRAb, thyroid ultrasound and orbital computed tomography. Ficoll-Paque density gradient centrifugation was used to isolate PBMCs from approximately 11 ml of fresh peripheral blood. Total RNA was extracted using Trizol reagent, and RNA quality was assessed on an Agilent 2100 Bioanalyzer. In this sample, this clonotype turned up many times. Its antigen has not been determined. Base qualities are not recorded, but no much larger clone differs from it by a single base. Results and caveats for the whole study, not just this receptor: A model built on a 13 V-J signature distinguished ophthalmopathy from stable hyperthyroidism, reaching around 87% sensitivity and 81% to 83% specificity in cross-validation and 80%/75% in testing. Most expanded thyroid clonotypes (frequency above 0.001) were also found in blood, which suggests that blood repertoires may mirror thyroid immune responses. In validation, the model predicted progression to ophthalmopathy with over 65% sensitivity and approximately 74% specificity, a median of about 6.7 months before onset. Sample size was not statistically predetermined, and blinding of investigators to group allocation was not performed.

Per the germline V gene, MNHNS is the CDR1 and SASEGT is the CDR2. The trim is 6 bases for V and 4 bases for J, with a gap of 10 bases between the germline ends. The CDR3 sequence holds 13 residues, the cysteine and phenylalanine included. CDR3 DNA is the only sequence kept; it has 39 bases, read in frame from the first base. Amplification of TCR beta CDR3 regions was carried out from RNA transcripts. The first round of RT-PCR for the TCR CDR3 was performed with the HTBI primer set and the Qiagen OneStep RT-PCR kit. The libraries were constructed in a second round of multiplex PCR and then size-selected and purified. Paired-end sequencing of the libraries was performed with 100 bp reads on an Illumina HiSeq2000. The original pipeline was this. Raw data were processed with SOAPnuke, discarding reads with adapters, uncalled bases, mean Phred below 15, or no exact constant-primer or identifier match. High-quality paired reads were merged using COPE v1.2.5, and each unique nucleotide sequence was defined as a clonotype. MiTCR v1.1 was used to align the clonotypes against IMGT TRBV, TRBD and TRBJ reference segments. The analysis was restricted to V-J combinations with a frequency above 0.0001, which together covered 99% to 99.2% of the repertoires. A TCS score was defined as the ratio of F50 (clonal expansion) to E x V (chaos), with BLOSUM62-based TCRdist applied between CDR3 peptides within each V-J. Welch's t-statistics and random forest reduced 514 V-J features to 13, which were used in a naive Bayes classifier (R e1071). Clones were called with MiXCR by TCRdb after fastp trimmed the public reads at Q25, and only in-frame beta chains were retained. Entries that share a CDR3 protein sequence are merged under the most common genes and DNA. TCRdb, not the authors, supplied the V and J calls. The sample includes roughly 630,000 distinct CDR3 sequences, with more than 15% observed a single time. Around 7.3% of the sample is taken by the ten largest.

The sample consisted of blood. The receptor was isolated from a woman in her thirties with Graves' hyperthyroidism. The rearrangement joined TRBV6-1 to TRBJ2-1; the D gene lacks a confident call. The bases are TGTGCCAGCAGGCAGTCCCGATACAATGAGCAGTTCTTC. It codes for CASRQSRYNEQFF.